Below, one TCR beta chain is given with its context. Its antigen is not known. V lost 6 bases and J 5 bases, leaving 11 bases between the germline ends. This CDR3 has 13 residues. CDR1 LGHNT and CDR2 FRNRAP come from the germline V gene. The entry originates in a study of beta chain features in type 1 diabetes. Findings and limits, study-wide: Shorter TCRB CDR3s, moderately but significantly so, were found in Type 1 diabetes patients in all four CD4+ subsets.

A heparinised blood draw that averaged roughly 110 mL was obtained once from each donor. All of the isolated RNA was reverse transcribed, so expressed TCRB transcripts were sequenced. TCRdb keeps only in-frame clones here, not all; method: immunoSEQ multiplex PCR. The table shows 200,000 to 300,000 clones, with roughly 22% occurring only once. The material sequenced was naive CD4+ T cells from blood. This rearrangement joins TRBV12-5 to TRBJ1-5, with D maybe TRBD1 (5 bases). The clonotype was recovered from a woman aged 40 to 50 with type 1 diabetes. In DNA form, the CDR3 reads TGTGCTAGTGGGCAGGGTGTCGATCAGCCCCAGCATTTT. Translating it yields CASGQGVDQPQHF.